This T cell receptor beta chain was documented in a study of T cells in Graves' hyperthyroidism and ophthalmopathy. Study conclusions and caveats: Clonotypes that were expanded in thyroid above 0.001 mostly appeared in blood too.

CDR3 length equals 12 residues. Germline lookup yields CDR1 WSHSY and CDR2 SAAADI. Recently diagnosed hyperthyroidism of less than 2 months' duration affected patients aged 18 to 65. Diagnostic assessment was based on clinical symptoms, serum thyroxine and TRAb, thyroid ultrasound and orbital computed tomography. The source material, RNA transcripts, was used to amplify TCR beta CDR3 regions. First-round RT-PCR targeting the TCR CDR3 was performed with the HTBI primer set. TCRdb called the multiplex PCR reads again in MiXCR, with one record for every CDR3 protein. In the table there are around 700,000 distinct CDR3 sequences, 35% of which are singletons. As for this clonotype: Its antigen is not identified. The junction and the germline gene differ at one end; a read error may be behind it.

Sequenced sample: blood. The rearrangement joins TRBV10-2 to TRBJ2-1, with 9 positions matching TRBD2. The clonotype comes from a middle-aged woman with Graves' hyperthyroidism. The CDR3 sequence is CASSEGAGGRLF. CDR3 nucleotides: TGCGCCAGCAGTGAGGGGGCGGGAGGGAGGCTCTTC.